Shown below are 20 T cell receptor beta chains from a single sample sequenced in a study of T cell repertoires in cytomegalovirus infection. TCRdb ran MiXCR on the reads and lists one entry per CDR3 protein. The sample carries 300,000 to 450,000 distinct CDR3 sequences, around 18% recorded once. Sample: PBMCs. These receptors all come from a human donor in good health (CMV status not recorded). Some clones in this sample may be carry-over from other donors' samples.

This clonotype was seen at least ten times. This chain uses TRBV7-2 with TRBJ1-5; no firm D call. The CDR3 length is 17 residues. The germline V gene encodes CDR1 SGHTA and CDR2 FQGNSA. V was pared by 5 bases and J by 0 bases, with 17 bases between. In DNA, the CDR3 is TGTGCCAGCAGCCAGCACGGGATTCGCAGTAGCAATCAGCCCCAGCATTTT. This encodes CASSQHGIRSSNQPQHF.

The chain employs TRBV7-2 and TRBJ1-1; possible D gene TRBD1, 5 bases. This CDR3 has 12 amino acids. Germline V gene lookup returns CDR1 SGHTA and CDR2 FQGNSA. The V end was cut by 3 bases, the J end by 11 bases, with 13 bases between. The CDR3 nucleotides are TGTGCCAGCAGCTTCCAGGGCGGGCGGGCTTTCTTT. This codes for CASSFQGGRAFF.

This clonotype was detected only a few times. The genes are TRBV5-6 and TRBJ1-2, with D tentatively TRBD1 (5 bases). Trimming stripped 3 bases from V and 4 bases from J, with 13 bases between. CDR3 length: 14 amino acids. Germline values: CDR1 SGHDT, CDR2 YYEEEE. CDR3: CASSWTDKPYGYTF. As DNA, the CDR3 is TGTGCCAGCAGCTGGACGGACAAGCCCTATGGCTACACCTTC.

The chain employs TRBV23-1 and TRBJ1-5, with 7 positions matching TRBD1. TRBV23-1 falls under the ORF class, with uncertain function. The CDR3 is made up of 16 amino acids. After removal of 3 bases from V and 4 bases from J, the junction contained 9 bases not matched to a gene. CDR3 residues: CASSQCRGVWNQPQHF. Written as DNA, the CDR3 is TGCGCCAGCAGTCAGTGCAGGGGGGTATGGAATCAGCCCCAGCATTTT.

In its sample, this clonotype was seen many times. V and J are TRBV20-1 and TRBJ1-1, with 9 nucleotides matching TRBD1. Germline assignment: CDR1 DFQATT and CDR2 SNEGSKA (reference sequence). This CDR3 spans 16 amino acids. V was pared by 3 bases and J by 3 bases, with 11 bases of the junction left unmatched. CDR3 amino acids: CSASRQGVWMDTEAFF. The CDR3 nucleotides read TGCAGTGCTAGTAGACAGGGGGTATGGATGGACACTGAAGCTTTCTTT.

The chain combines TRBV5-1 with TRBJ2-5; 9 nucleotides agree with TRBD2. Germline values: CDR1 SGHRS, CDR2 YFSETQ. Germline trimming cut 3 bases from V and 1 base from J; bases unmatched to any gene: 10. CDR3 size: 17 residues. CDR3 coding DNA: TGCGCCAGCAGCTGGGCCCCTTTTAGCGGGAGCCAAGAGACCCAGTACTTC. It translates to CASSWAPFSGSQETQYF.

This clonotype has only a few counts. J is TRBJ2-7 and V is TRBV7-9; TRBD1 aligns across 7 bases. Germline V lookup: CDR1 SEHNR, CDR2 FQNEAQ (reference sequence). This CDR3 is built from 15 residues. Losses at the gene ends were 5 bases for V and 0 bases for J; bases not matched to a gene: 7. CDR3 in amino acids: CASSPTGVPSYEQYF. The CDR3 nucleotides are TGTGCCAGCAGCCCTACAGGGGTCCCCTCCTACGAGCAGTACTTC.

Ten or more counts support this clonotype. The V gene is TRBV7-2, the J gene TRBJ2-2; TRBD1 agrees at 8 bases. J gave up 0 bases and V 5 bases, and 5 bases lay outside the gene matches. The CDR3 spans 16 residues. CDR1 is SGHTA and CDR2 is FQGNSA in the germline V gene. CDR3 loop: CASSLKTGANTGELFF. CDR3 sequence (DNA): TGTGCCAGCAGCCTAAAGACAGGGGCGAACACCGGGGAGCTGTTTTTT. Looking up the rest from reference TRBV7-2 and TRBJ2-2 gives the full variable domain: GAGVSQSPSNKVTEKGKDVELRCDPISGHTALYWYRQSLGQGLEFLIYFQGNSAPDKSGLPSDRFSAERTGGSVSTLTIQRTQQEDSAVYLCASSLKTGANTGELFFGEGSRLTVL.

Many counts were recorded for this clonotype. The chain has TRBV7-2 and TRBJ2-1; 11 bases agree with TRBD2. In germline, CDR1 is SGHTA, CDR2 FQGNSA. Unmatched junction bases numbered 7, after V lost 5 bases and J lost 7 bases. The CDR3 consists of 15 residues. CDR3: CASSKELAGDNEQFF. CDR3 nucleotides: TGTGCCAGCAGCAAAGAACTAGCGGGGGATAATGAGCAGTTCTTC.

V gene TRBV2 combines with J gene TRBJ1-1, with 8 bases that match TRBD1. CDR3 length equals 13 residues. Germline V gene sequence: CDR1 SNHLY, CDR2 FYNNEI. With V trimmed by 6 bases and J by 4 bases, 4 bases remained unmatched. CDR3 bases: TGTGCCAGCAGGGACAGGGCGGTCACTGAAGCTTTCTTT. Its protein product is CASRDRAVTEAFF.

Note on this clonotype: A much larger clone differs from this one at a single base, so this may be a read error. CDR3 in amino acids: CASNLYPPPTANEQFF. The CDR3 nucleotides read TGTGCCAGCAACTTATATCCGCCGCCCACGGCTAATGAGCAGTTCTTC. This chain links TRBV7-2 with TRBJ2-1; D not certain. There are 16 residues in the CDR3. Germline values: CDR1 SGHTA, CDR2 FQGNSA. Combining the CDR3 with reference TRBV7-2 and TRBJ2-1 gives the whole variable domain GAGVSQSPSNKVTEKGKDVELRCDPISGHTALYWYRQSLGQGLEFLIYFQGNSAPDKSGLPSDRFSAERTGGSVSTLTIQRTQQEDSAVYLCASNLYPPPTANEQFFGPGTRLTVL.

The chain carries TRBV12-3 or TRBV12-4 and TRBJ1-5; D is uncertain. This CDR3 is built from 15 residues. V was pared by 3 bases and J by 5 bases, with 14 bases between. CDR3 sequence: CASSFSVEYYQPQHF. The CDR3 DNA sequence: TGTGCCAGCAGTTTCTCGGTTGAGTATTATCAGCCCCAGCATTTT.

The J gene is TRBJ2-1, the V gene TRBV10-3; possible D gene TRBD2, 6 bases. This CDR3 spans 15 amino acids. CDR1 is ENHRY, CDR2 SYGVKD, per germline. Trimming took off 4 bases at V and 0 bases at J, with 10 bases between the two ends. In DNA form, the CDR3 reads TGTGCCATCAGTGGGGGCGGGACCTCCTACAATGAGCAGTTCTTC. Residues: CAISGGGTSYNEQFF.

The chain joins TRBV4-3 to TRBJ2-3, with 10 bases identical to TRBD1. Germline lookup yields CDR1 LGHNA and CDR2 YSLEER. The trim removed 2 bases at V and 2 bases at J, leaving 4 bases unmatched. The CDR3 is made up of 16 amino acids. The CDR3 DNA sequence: TGCGCCAGCAGCCAAATGACAGGGGGCTACACAGATACGCAGTATTTT. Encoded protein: CASSQMTGGYTDTQYF.

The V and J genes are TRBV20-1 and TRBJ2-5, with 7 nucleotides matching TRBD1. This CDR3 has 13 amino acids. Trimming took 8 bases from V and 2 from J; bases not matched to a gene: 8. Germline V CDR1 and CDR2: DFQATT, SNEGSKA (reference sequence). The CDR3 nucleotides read TGCAGTCACCGACCAGGGGGACAAGAGACCCAGTACTTC. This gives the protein CSHRPGGQETQYF.

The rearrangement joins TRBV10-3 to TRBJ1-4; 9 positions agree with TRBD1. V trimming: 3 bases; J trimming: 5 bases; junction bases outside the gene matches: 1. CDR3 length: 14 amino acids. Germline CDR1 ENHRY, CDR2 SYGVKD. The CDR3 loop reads CAISEGQGNEKLFF. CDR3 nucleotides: TGTGCCATCAGTGAAGGACAGGGGAATGAAAAACTGTTTTTT.

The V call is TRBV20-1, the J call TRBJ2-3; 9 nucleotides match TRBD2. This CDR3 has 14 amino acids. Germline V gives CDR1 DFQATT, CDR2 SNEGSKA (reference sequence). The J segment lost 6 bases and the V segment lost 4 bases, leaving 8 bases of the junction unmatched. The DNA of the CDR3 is TGCAGTGCTATAGTCAGCGGGAGGACGGATACGCAGTATTTT. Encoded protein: CSAIVSGRTDTQYF.

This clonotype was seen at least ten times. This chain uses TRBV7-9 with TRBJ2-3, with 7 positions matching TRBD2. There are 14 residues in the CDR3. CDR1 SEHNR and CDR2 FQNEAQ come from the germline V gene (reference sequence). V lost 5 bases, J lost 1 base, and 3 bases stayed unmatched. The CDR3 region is CASSPGRGTDTQYF. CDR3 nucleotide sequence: TGTGCCAGCAGCCCAGGGAGGGGCACAGATACGCAGTATTTT.

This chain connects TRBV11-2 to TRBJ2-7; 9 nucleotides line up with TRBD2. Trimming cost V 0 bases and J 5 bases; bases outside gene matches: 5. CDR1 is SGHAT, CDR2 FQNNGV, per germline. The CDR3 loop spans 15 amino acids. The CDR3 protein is CASSLEGLARNEQYF. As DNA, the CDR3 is TGTGCCAGCAGCTTAGAAGGACTAGCGCGGAACGAGCAGTACTTC.

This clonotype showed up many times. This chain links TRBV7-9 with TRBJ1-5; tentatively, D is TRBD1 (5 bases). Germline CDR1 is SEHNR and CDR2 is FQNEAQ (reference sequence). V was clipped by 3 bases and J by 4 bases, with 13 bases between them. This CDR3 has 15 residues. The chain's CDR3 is CASSLAGDGNQPQHF. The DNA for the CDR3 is TGTGCCAGCAGCTTGGCGGGGGACGGGAATCAGCCCCAGCATTTT.